Following are 14 T cell receptor beta chains from one sample sequenced in a study of chemoradiotherapy in HPV16-positive cancers. Method: immunoSEQ multiplex PCR; TCRdb's copy keeps in-frame clones and lacks some. The sample has about 3,000 clones, more than 60% seen once. The sequencing here drew on tumor tissue, taken from a patient who underwent chemoradiotherapy. The receptors shown here come from a human donor with HPV-associated anogenital cancer.

The chain recombines TRBV7-8 with TRBJ1-5; a possible D gene is TRBD1 (5 bases). The CDR3 covers 14 residues. The V end was cut by 6 bases, the J end by 2 bases, with 11 bases between. Germline lookup yields CDR1 SGHVS and CDR2 FQNEAQ. This chain's CDR3 is CASSQTDRNQPQHF. The CDR3 nucleotides are TGTGCCAGCAGTCAGACAGACCGCAATCAGCCCCAGCATTTT.

V is TRBV19 and J is TRBJ2-3, with D uncertain. Trimming removed 6 bases from V and 1 base from J, with 11 bases in between. This CDR3 contains 14 residues. Per germline, CDR1 LNHDA and CDR2 SQIVND (reference sequence). The CDR3 DNA reads TGTGCCAGTAGGTCAGGAATGGGCACAGATACGCAGTATTTT. It codes for CASRSGMGTDTQYF.

The chain links TRBV19 to TRBJ1-5; 9 nucleotides line up with TRBD1. This CDR3 has 15 amino acids. The junction had 5 bases not matched to a gene; V was cut back by 1 base and J by 7 bases. Germline CDR1 LNHDA, CDR2 SQIVND (reference sequence). The CDR3 nucleotides are TGTGCCAGTAGTATAGCGGACAGGGGCGGACAGCCCCAGCATTTT. It is translated as CASSIADRGGQPQHF.

This clone has just a few counts. The DNA for the CDR3 is TGTGCCAGCAGCCAAGATTGGGCAGGAGAAACCGGGGAGCTGTTTTTT. It specifies CASSQDWAGETGELFF. V is TRBV4-2 and J is TRBJ2-2, with no clear D. Germline values: CDR1 LGHNA, CDR2 YNFKEQ. The CDR3 is 16 amino acids. V was cut by 0 bases and J by 5 bases, with 13 bases left in between.

This clone was observed a handful of times. The rearrangement joins TRBV19 to TRBJ1-4, with 8 nucleotides matching TRBD1. Losses at the gene ends were 5 bases for V and 4 bases for J; bases not matched to a gene: 9. This CDR3 comprises 16 residues. CDR1 and CDR2 from the germline V gene are LNHDA and SQIVND (reference sequence). The CDR3 coding sequence is TGTGCCAGTAGTCCCGGCAGGGGGCAAAATAATGAAAAACTGTTTTTT. Its protein product is CASSPGRGQNNEKLFF.

The chain combines TRBV6-1 with TRBJ2-5; D is possibly TRBD2 (6 bases). The CDR3 totals 12 residues. Germline CDR1 and CDR2: MNHNS and SASEGT. Between the trimmed V and J ends, which lost 6 bases and 5 bases, there was a span of 10 bases. CDR3 loop: CASRSGGETQYF. CDR3 sequence (DNA): TGTGCCAGCAGATCAGGAGGGGAGACCCAGTACTTC.

V is TRBV19 and J is TRBJ2-7; maybe TRBD2 (5 bases). Trimming cost V 1 base and J 5 bases, with 15 bases left between them. CDR1 and CDR2 (germline): LNHDA, SQIVND (reference sequence). This CDR3 has 15 residues. CDR3 sequence: CASSIGSLTRDEQYF. CDR3 nucleotides: TGTGCCAGTAGTATAGGGTCCCTCACGAGGGACGAGCAGTACTTC.

The J gene is TRBJ1-1, the V gene TRBV11-3, with TRBD1 as a possible D gene (5 bases). V was pared by 5 bases and J by 0 bases, with 22 bases between. Germline V gives CDR1 SGHNT, CDR2 YENEEA. This CDR3 is built from 18 residues. The CDR3 DNA reads TGTGCCAGCAGCCCGGGGCGGCCAGCTTCAAAACTGAACACTGAAGCTTTCTTT. Encoded protein: CASSPGRPASKLNTEAFF.

The V and J genes are TRBV30 and TRBJ2-2; TRBD1 matches at 10 bases. Germline trimming cut 6 bases from V and 4 bases from J; bases unmatched to any gene: 8. The CDR3 is 15 residues long. Per the germline V gene, CDR1 is GTSNPN and CDR2 is SVGIG (reference sequence). The CDR3 loop is CACHHGTGVTGELFF. The CDR3 DNA follows: TGTGCCTGCCACCATGGGACAGGGGTCACCGGGGAGCTGTTTTTT.

The chain uses TRBV19 and TRBJ1-4, with TRBD1 as a possible D gene (6 bases). V was trimmed by 3 bases and J by 6 bases, leaving 14 bases between them. Germline CDR1 LNHDA, CDR2 SQIVND (reference sequence). The CDR3 length is 15 residues. The CDR3 sequence: CASSIGGVRDEKLFF. CDR3 coding DNA: TGTGCCAGTAGTATCGGGGGCGTGAGGGATGAAAAACTGTTTTTT.

In this sample, this clone turned up a few times. The chain uses TRBV7-9 and TRBJ2-3, with 7 bases identical to TRBD1. From germline, CDR1 is SEHNR and CDR2 FQNEAQ (reference sequence). After removal of 2 bases from V and 2 bases from J, the junction contained 7 bases not matched to a gene. This CDR3 has 16 amino acids. CDR3 sequence: CASSLYNRGLTDTQYF. CDR3 nucleotides: TGTGCCAGCAGCTTATATAACAGGGGCCTCACAGATACGCAGTATTTT.

The chain has TRBV5-6 and TRBJ1-1; no reliable D call. Germline CDR1 SGHDT, CDR2 YYEEEE. The germline V and J ends were trimmed by 4 bases and 0 bases, with 13 bases remaining between them. The length of the CDR3 is 15 residues. The CDR3 DNA reads TGTGCCAGCAGCACCCCTCGGGGAATGAACACTGAAGCTTTCTTT. This gives the protein CASSTPRGMNTEAFF.

This clone was detected a few times. The chain joins TRBV7-2 to TRBJ2-1, with D unresolved. Germline CDR1 SGHTA, CDR2 FQGNSA. V lost 5 bases and J lost 5, with 13 bases in between. The CDR3 loop spans 14 amino acids. In nucleotides, the CDR3 is TGTGCCAGCAGCCCATTGTGGGGAAACAATGAGCAGTTCTTC. It yields the protein CASSPLWGNNEQFF.

The chain links TRBV4-3 to TRBJ1-2; 8 bases map to TRBD1. Trimming at V came to 4 bases and at J to 1 base, leaving 8 bases not matched to a gene. Germline V gene lookup returns CDR1 LGHNA and CDR2 YSLEER. This CDR3 comprises 16 residues. The CDR3 reads CASSRVGTGDNYGYTF. In DNA, the CDR3 is TGCGCCAGCAGCCGAGTTGGGACAGGCGATAACTATGGCTACACCTTC.